The following is a TCR beta chain sequence with its context. Its antigen is unidentified. The data originate from a study of shared clonotypes between healthy human individuals. As for the study in general: CD4 naive and CD4 memory each took three plates per donor, while CD8 naive took two and CD8 memory one.

Nashville, Tennessee was home to all donors, who were Caucasian adults. CD45RA-negative memory and CD45RA+ naive subsets were split from the CD4+ cells. The method was immunoSEQ multiplex PCR; TCRdb's version includes in-frame clones alone and lacks a portion of them. The repertoire has over a million clones, around 78% of them found once; the top ten carry under 0.8%. Study observations and caveats: Several donors shared approximately 5% of their naive CD4 clonotypes.

This clonotype was obtained from a man aged 18-30 years in good health. Some clones in this sample may be carry-over from other donors' samples. Sequenced: memory CD4+ T cells from PBMCs. As for subset: CD45RA-negative fraction.

CDR3 loop: CASSQGAGPNEQFF. CDR3 nucleotides: TGCGCCAGCAGCCAGGGGGCGGGGCCCAATGAGCAGTTCTTC. This rearrangement joins TRBV4-3 to TRBJ2-1, with D possibly being TRBD1 or TRBD2 (6 bases each). The CDR3 spans 14 residues. The germline gives CDR1 LGHNA, CDR2 YSLEER. V shed 3 bases and J shed 6 bases, with 12 bases lying between them.